This T cell receptor (beta chain) was documented in a study of metastatic and nonmetastatic thyroid tumors. Overall study: From malignant and benign thyroid patients, repertoires in blood and in tumor or nodule tissue were compared. General observations from the study: The study reportedly found significantly higher TCR beta diversity in malignant thyroid tumors than benign nodules, in blood and tumor.

This CDR3 is 14 amino acids long. Germline V gene data show CDR1 as MNHNS and CDR2 as SASEGT. After removal of 8 bases from V and 5 bases from J, the junction contained 9 bases not matched to a gene. There were no patients who had received any treatment before thyroid surgery. Per the original methods: The study took CDR3 differences across clinicopathological groups and made a distant-metastasis classifier for papillary thyroid cancer from them. TCRdb re-called the PCR reads via MiXCR. TCRdb's processing, not the authors' own work, is the source of the V and J calls. The sample yields about 93,000 clones, roughly 13% seen once. The table lists this clone with many counts. Antigen unknown.

The clonotype was recovered from a female donor with papillary thyroid cancer or a benign thyroid nodule (not recorded which). Some clones in this sample may be carry-over from other donors' samples. Sequenced material: blood. V gene TRBV6-1 combines with J gene TRBJ2-5; TRBD2 matches 9 bases. CDR3 DNA sequence: TGTGCCAGCGGACCTAGCGGGATCGGGGAGACCCAGTACTTC. It encodes CASGPSGIGETQYF.